The text below deals with one TCR beta chain. The target antigen is unknown. Stated treatment: roughly 20 received Ad26.COV2.S at low or high dose, single or two shots; 5 received placebo; per-sample allocation not given. The investigators took samples on day 63 after the first vaccine or placebo injection. An Ad26 vector was used to express Wuhan-strain SARS-CoV-2 spike as the vaccine. The sample is drawn from a study of Ad26.COV2.S vaccination and SARS-CoV-2 variants. About the study: Intramuscular Ad26.COV2.S doses were given once or twice, 56 days apart.

The V and J ends lost 1 base and 15 bases, in that order; junction bases with no gene match: 5. This CDR3 has 14 residues. Germline loops: CDR1 SGHAT, CDR2 FQNNGV. The data were produced by immunoSEQ multiplex PCR, yet TCRdb's version contains in-frame clones alone and is incomplete. The table includes about 370,000 clones, 89% detected once. General study results and limits: Vaccine recipients had higher spike-specific TCR breadth than placebo recipients.

The sample in question was peripheral blood, obtained in a trial of Ad26.COV2.S vaccine versus placebo. V gene TRBV11-2 combines with J gene TRBJ2-1, with 14 positions matching TRBD2. This TCR was sampled from a person between 18 and 65 years old who received the Ad26.COV2.S COVID-19 vaccine or a placebo. For the CDR3, the DNA is TGTGCCAGCAGCTTAGTGGGACTAGCGGGAGATCCGTTCTTC. Protein sequence: CASSLVGLAGDPFF.